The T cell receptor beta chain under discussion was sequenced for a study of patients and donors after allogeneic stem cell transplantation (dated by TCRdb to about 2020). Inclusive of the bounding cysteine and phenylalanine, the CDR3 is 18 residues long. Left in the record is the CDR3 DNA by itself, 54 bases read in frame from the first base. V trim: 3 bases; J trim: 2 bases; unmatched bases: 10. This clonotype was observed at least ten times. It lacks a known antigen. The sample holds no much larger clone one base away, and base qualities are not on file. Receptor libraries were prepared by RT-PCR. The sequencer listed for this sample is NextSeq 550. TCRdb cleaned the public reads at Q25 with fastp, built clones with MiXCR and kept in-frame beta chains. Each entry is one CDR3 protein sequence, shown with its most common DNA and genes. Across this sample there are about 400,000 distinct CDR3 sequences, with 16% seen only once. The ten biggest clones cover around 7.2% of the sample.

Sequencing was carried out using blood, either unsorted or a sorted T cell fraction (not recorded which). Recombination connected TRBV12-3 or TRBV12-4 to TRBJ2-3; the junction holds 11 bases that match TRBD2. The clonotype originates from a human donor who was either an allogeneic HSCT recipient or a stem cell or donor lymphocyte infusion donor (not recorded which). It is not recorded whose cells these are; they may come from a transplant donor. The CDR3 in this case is CASSFAISLAGDTDTQYF. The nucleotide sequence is TGTGCCAGCAGTTTCGCCATTTCACTAGCGGGGGACACAGATACGCAGTATTTT.